One and the same sample provided the 22 T cell receptor beta chains below, sequenced in a study of somatic mutations in cytotoxic T cells in rheumatoid arthritis. The repertoire was sequenced with immunoSEQ multiplex PCR; TCRdb's copy has only in-frame clones and lacks some. This table holds around 12,000 clones, around 80% found once. The sequenced sample consisted of CD8+ T cells sorted from blood. These receptor sequences come from an adult with rheumatoid arthritis.

CDR3 nucleotide sequence: TGTGCCAGCAGTGAAGTTCGGACTGGGGGCACTGAAGCTTTCTTT. Its protein is CASSEVRTGGTEAFF. The genes are TRBV2 and TRBJ1-1; D is possibly TRBD1 (5 bases). This CDR3 comprises 15 residues. The germline V gene has CDR1 SNHLY and CDR2 FYNNEI. Trimming took 1 base from V and 4 from J, leaving 13 bases between them.

V and J are TRBV9 and TRBJ2-7, with D possibly TRBD2 on 6 matching bases. The CDR3 length is 14 residues. Germline assignment: CDR1 SGDLS and CDR2 YYNGEE. Trimming took off 1 base at V and 5 bases at J, with 13 bases between the two ends. CDR3 amino acids: CASSVWDSGDEQYF. CDR3 DNA: TGTGCCAGCAGCGTATGGGATTCGGGGGACGAGCAGTACTTC.

The CDR3 spells CASSQDTGRSYEQYF. CDR3 nucleotides: TGCGCCAGCAGCCAAGATACTGGTAGGTCCTACGAGCAGTACTTC. This chain links TRBV4-3 with TRBJ2-7; D is undetermined. The CDR3 runs to 15 residues. V lost 0 bases, J lost 1 base, and 10 bases lay in between. The germline gives CDR1 LGHNA, CDR2 YSLEER.

The chain carries TRBV4-2 and TRBJ2-1, with unresolved D. This CDR3 region has 14 residues. Germline V gene lookup returns CDR1 LGHNA and CDR2 YNFKEQ. The V and J ends lost 0 bases and 9 bases respectively, with 12 bases between them. The CDR3 region is CASSQEFGLPEQFF. Written as DNA, the CDR3 is TGTGCCAGCAGCCAAGAATTCGGGCTGCCTGAGCAGTTCTTC.

This clone was observed a single time. This chain uses TRBV7-9 with TRBJ2-7, with D possibly being TRBD1 (5 bases). V shed 4 bases and J shed 5 bases, with 18 bases lying between them. Germline V gene lookup returns CDR1 SEHNR and CDR2 FQNEAQ (reference sequence). The CDR3 has 15 residues. CDR3 residues: CASSSLRVGHDEQYF. In nucleotides, the CDR3 is TGTGCCAGCAGCTCCCTTCGGGTGGGGCACGACGAGCAGTACTTC. The full variable domain, with the rest looked up from reference TRBV7-9 and TRBJ2-7, is DTGVSQNPRHKITKRGQNVTFRCDPISEHNRLYWYRQTLGQGPEFLTYFQNEAQLEKSRLLSDRFSAERPKGSFSTLEIQRTEQGDSAMYLCASSSLRVGHDEQYFGPGTRLTVT.

The V and J genes are TRBV14 and TRBJ2-7, with D tentatively TRBD1 (6 bases). The CDR3 runs 15 residues. V was trimmed by 4 bases and J by 0 bases, leaving 13 bases between them. The germline V gene encodes CDR1 SGHDN and CDR2 FVKESK. CDR3 sequence reads: CASSPVAGVSYEQYF. The CDR3 nucleotides read TGTGCCAGCAGCCCCGTGGCAGGGGTCTCCTACGAGCAGTACTTC. The variable domain in full, with the rest retrieved from reference TRBV14 and TRBJ2-7, is EAGVTQFPSHSVIEKGQTVTLRCDPISGHDNLYWYRRVMGKEIKFLLHFVKESKQDESGMPNNRFLAERTGGTYSTLKVQPAELEDSGVYFCASSPVAGVSYEQYFGPGTRLTVT.

The V call is TRBV29-1, the J call TRBJ2-7; 7 nucleotides agree with TRBD2. From germline, CDR1 is SQVTM and CDR2 ANQGSEA. The junction had 10 bases not matched to a gene; V was cut back by 7 bases and J by 7 bases. There are 12 residues in the CDR3. The CDR3 here is CSAGTTPGEQYF. The CDR3 DNA reads as TGCAGCGCCGGGACTACCCCGGGGGAGCAGTACTTC.

This clone was detected only a few times. This rearrangement joins TRBV5-1 to TRBJ1-1; 9 bases map to TRBD1. Germline V gene lookup returns CDR1 SGHRS and CDR2 YFSETQ. The V and J ends lost 0 bases and 6 bases, in that order; junction bases with no gene match: 0. This CDR3 is built from 13 residues. The CDR3 region has the DNA TGCGCCAGCAGCTTGGGACAGGGGGCTGAAGCTTTCTTT. This translates into CASSLGQGAEAFF.

The rearrangement links TRBV9 to TRBJ2-1; 8 nucleotides align to TRBD2. Per germline, CDR1 SGDLS and CDR2 YYNGEE. After removal of 1 base from V and 0 bases from J, the junction contained 9 bases not matched to a gene. The CDR3 spans 18 residues. The CDR3 here is CASSVTAGVSSSYNEQFF. CDR3 sequence (DNA): TGTGCCAGCAGCGTAACAGCGGGAGTTTCCAGCTCCTACAATGAGCAGTTCTTC.

The rearrangement joins TRBV27 to TRBJ2-5, with a tentative D call TRBD2 (6 bases). TRBJ2-7 matches the DNA end more closely, so the J call is doubtful. Germline V gene sequence: CDR1 MNHEY, CDR2 SMNVEV (reference sequence). The CDR3 is 12 amino acids. CDR3 sequence: CASYGSSYEQYF. The DNA of the CDR3 is TGTGCCAGCTACGGGAGTTCCTACGAGCAGTACTTC.

J is TRBJ1-4 and V is TRBV27; D gene unclear. This CDR3 comprises 14 residues. Between the trimmed V and J ends, which lost 2 bases and 7 bases, there was a span of 11 bases. Germline-derived CDR1 and CDR2 are MNHEY and SMNVEV (reference sequence). The CDR3 sequence: CASSLPGSSEKLFF. The CDR3, as DNA: TGTGCCAGCAGTTTACCGGGGTCGAGTGAAAAACTGTTTTTT. Together with reference TRBV27 and TRBJ1-4, the CDR3 gives the full variable domain: EAQVTQNPRYLITVTGKKLTVTCSQNMNHEYMSWYRQDPGLGLRQIYYSMNVEVTDKGDVPEGYKVSRKEKRNFPLILESPSPNQTSLYFCASSLPGSSEKLFFGSGTQLSVL.

J is TRBJ1-3 and V is TRBV4-1, with 9 nucleotides matching TRBD1. Germline values: CDR1 MGHRA, CDR2 YSYEKL. This CDR3 region has 18 residues. Trimming at V came to 0 bases and at J to 0 bases, leaving 6 bases not matched to a gene. CDR3 amino acids: CASSQDTGTGPSGNTIYF. Written as DNA, the CDR3 is TGCGCCAGCAGCCAAGATACAGGGACAGGGCCCTCTGGAAACACCATATATTTT.

The sample holds a few counts of this clone. The J gene is TRBJ2-7, the V gene TRBV7-9, with 8 bases fitting TRBD1. This CDR3 is built from 15 residues. Germline CDR1 is SEHNR and CDR2 is FQNEAQ (reference sequence). V lost 4 bases, J lost 0 bases, and 5 bases stayed unmatched. CDR3 loop: CASSSGQESSYEQYF. The CDR3 bases are TGTGCCAGCAGCTCGGGACAGGAGAGCTCCTACGAGCAGTACTTC. Complete variable domain (other parts from reference TRBV7-9 and TRBJ2-7): DTGVSQNPRHKITKRGQNVTFRCDPISEHNRLYWYRQTLGQGPEFLTYFQNEAQLEKSRLLSDRFSAERPKGSFSTLEIQRTEQGDSAMYLCASSSGQESSYEQYFGPGTRLTVT.

The chain has TRBV27 and TRBJ2-2; D unresolved. CDR1 is MNHEY, CDR2 SMNVEV, per germline (reference sequence). This CDR3 has 15 amino acids. The V end was cut by 5 bases, the J end by 5 bases, with 15 bases between. CDR3 residues: CASSGPLWVTGELFF. The CDR3 DNA sequence: TGTGCCAGCAGTGGACCATTATGGGTTACCGGGGAGCTGTTTTTT.

The chain couples TRBV6-4 to TRBJ2-7; D gene uncertain. V gave up 4 bases and J gave up 3 bases, with 22 bases separating them. The CDR3 covers 17 residues. Per germline, CDR1 MRHNA and CDR2 SNTAGT. The CDR3 sequence: CASSGGNGWSTHYEQYF. CDR3 in DNA: TGTGCCAGCAGTGGGGGAAATGGGTGGTCCACTCACTACGAGCAGTACTTC.

The rearrangement links TRBV7-2 to TRBJ2-3, with a tentative D call TRBD2 (6 bases). The CDR3 has 17 residues. Germline values: CDR1 SGHTA, CDR2 FQGNSA. V was cut by 8 bases and J by 2 bases, with 23 bases left in between. The CDR3 sequence is CASRGAGLLLNTDTQYF. CDR3 nucleotide sequence: TGTGCCAGCCGTGGGGCGGGACTCTTACTTAACACAGATACGCAGTATTTT.

This clone showed up just a few times. The V and J genes are TRBV27 and TRBJ1-3; no definite D call. Between the trimmed V and J ends, which lost 4 bases and 0 bases, there was a span of 16 bases. The CDR3 spans 17 residues. CDR1 and CDR2 from the germline V gene are MNHEY and SMNVEV (reference sequence). CDR3 amino acids: CASSYIGRLFSGNTIYF. The CDR3 DNA sequence: TGTGCCAGCAGTTATATCGGGCGATTGTTCTCTGGAAACACCATATATTTT.

The V and J genes are TRBV7-6 and TRBJ2-3; a possible D gene is TRBD2 (6 bases). Germline CDR1 and CDR2: SGHVS and FNYEAQ. Between the trimmed V and J ends, which lost 1 base and 0 bases, there was a span of 17 bases. This CDR3 contains 18 residues. CDR3 in amino acids: CASSLEVGAGLSTDTQYF. As DNA, the CDR3 is TGTGCCAGCAGCTTAGAGGTCGGAGCGGGCCTTAGCACAGATACGCAGTATTTT.

This rearrangement joins TRBV27 to TRBJ2-7, with TRBD2 as a possible D gene (5 bases). Trimming stripped 8 bases from V and 2 bases from J, with 16 bases between. This CDR3 is 14 amino acids long. Germline CDR1 MNHEY, CDR2 SMNVEV (reference sequence). CDR3 residues: CASSIGLSPYEQYF. The CDR3 nucleotides are TGTGCCAGCTCTATCGGACTTAGCCCCTACGAGCAGTACTTC.

This chain connects TRBV6-4 to TRBJ2-3; D might be TRBD1 (5 bases). The CDR3 is 15 amino acids. The V end lost 0 bases, the J end lost 1 base, and 8 bases lay between the germline ends. Germline CDR1 and CDR2: MRHNA and SNTAGT. CDR3 DNA: TGTGCCAGCAGTGACTCGGAAGGGGGCACAGATACGCAGTATTTT. This translates into CASSDSEGGTDTQYF.

The V gene is TRBV7-8, the J gene TRBJ2-7; 9 positions agree with TRBD2. The CDR3 is made up of 15 amino acids. V gave up 3 bases and J gave up 5 bases; unmatched junction bases: 8. CDR1 is SGHVS, CDR2 FQNEAQ, per germline. DNA for the CDR3: TGTGCCAGCAGCTTGGCTAGCGGGACCCAAAACGAGCAGTACTTC. This encodes CASSLASGTQNEQYF. Combining the CDR3 with reference TRBV7-8 and TRBJ2-7 gives the whole variable domain GAGVSQSPRYKVAKRGQDVALRCDPISGHVSLFWYQQALGQGPEFLTYFQNEAQLDKSGLPSDRFFAERPEGSVSTLKIQRTQQEDSAVYLCASSLASGTQNEQYFGPGTRLTVT.

This rearrangement joins TRBV13 to TRBJ2-1, with 8 bases aligning to TRBD2. The V gene end was trimmed by 7 bases and the J gene end by 4 bases; junction bases not matched to a gene: 9. In germline, CDR1 is PRHDT, CDR2 FYEKMQ (reference sequence). The CDR3 has 15 residues. This CDR3 is CASNPPGGGYNEQFF. CDR3 coding DNA: TGTGCCAGCAACCCCCCGGGGGGGGGGTACAATGAGCAGTTCTTC. The whole variable domain, remainder taken from reference TRBV13 and TRBJ2-1, is AAGVIQSPRHLIKEKRETATLKCYPIPRHDTVYWYQQGPGQDPQFLISFYEKMQSDKGSIPDRFSAQQFSDYHSELNMSSLELGDSALYFCASNPPGGGYNEQFFGPGTRLTVL.